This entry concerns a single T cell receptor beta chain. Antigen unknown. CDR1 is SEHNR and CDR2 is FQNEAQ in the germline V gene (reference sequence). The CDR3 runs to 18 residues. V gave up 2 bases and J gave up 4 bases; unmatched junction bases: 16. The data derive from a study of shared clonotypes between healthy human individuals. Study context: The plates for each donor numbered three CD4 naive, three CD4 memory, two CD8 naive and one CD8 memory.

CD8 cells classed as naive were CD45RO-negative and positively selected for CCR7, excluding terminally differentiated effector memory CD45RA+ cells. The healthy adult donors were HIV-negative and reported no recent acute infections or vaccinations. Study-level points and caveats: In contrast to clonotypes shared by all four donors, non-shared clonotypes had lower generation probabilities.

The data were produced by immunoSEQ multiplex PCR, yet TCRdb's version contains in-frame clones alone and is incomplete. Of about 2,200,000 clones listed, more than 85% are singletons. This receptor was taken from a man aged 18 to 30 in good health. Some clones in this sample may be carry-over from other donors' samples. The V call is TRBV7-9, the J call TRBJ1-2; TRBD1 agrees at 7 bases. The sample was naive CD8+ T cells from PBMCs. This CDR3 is CASSLSFLSGQNSYGYTF. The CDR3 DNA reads TGTGCCAGCAGCTTATCGTTTTTGTCGGGACAGAACTCCTATGGCTACACCTTC.